The T cell receptor (beta chain) described here comes from a study of early T cells in non-severe SARS-CoV-2 infection. Study information: Sequencing targeted bulk RNA from unsorted whole blood, leaving chains unpaired.

Individual cDNA molecules received unique molecular identifiers. MiXCR, run by TCRdb on the 5' RACE reads, gives a single entry per CDR3 protein. The sample yields tens of thousands of distinct CDR3 sequences, around 15% seen once. Germline V gives CDR1 SQVTM, CDR2 ANQGSEA. V lost 7 bases, J lost 6 bases, and 13 bases stayed unmatched. This CDR3 has 14 amino acids. This clonotype was seen ten or more times. No antigen is known for it. Study-level findings and limits: VDJdb matches were skewed toward anti-spike CD8 T cell responses.

The receptor's source is an adult who was a healthcare worker with PCR-confirmed SARS-CoV-2 infection or an uninfected control (not recorded which). The rearrangement joins TRBV29-1 to TRBJ1-2, with 8 bases lining up with TRBD1. The specimen was whole blood. CDR3 nucleotides: TGCAGCGCCCTTCGGACAGGGACCTCCAATGGCTACACCTTC. Its protein is CSALRTGTSNGYTF.